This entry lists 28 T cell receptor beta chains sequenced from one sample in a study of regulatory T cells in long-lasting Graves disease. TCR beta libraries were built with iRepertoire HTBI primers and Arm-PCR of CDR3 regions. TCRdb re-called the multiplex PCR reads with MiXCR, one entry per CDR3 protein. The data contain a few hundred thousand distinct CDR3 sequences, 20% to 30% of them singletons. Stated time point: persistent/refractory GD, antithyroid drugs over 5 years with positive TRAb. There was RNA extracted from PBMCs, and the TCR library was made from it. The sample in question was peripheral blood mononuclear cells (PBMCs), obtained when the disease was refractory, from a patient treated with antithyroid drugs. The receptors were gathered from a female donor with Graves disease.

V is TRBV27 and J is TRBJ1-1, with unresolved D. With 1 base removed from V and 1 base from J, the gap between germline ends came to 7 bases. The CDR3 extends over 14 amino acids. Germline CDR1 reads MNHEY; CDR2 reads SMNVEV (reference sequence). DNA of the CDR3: TGTGCCAGCAGTTTATTTCATGGGAACACTGAAGCTTTCTTT. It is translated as CASSLFHGNTEAFF.

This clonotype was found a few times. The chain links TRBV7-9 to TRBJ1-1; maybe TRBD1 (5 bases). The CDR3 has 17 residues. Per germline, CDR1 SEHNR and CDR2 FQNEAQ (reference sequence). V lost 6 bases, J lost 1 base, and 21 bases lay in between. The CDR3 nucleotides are TGTGCCAGCAGGGGTTGGGGCTTCCGCCAAGGGAACACTGAAGCTTTCTTT. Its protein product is CASRGWGFRQGNTEAFF.

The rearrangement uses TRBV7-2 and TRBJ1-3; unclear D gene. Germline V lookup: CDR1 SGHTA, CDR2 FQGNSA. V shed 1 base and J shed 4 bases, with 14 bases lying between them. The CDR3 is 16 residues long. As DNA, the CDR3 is TGTGCCAGCAGCTTAGTGTTGGGCATCTCAGGAAACACCATATATTTT. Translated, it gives CASSLVLGISGNTIYF.

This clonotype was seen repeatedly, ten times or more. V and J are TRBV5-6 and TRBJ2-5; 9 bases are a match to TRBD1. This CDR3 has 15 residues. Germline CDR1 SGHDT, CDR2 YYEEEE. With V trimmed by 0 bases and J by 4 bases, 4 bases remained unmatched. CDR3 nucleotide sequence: TGTGCCAGCAGCTTGGAGGGGGACAGGGCAGAGACCCAGTACTTC. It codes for CASSLEGDRAETQYF.

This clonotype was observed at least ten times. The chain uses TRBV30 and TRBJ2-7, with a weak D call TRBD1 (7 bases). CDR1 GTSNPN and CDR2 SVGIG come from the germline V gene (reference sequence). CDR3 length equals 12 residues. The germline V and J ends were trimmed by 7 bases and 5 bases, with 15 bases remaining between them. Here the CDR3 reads CASRGERDEQYF. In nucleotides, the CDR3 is TGTGCCTCCAGGGGGGAACGCGACGAGCAGTACTTC.

The CDR3: CASSPWDVVQPQHF. The CDR3 DNA reads TGTGCCAGCAGCCCCTGGGACGTCGTACAGCCCCAGCATTTT. The chain carries TRBV3-1 and TRBJ1-5, with D possibly being TRBD1 (5 bases). V gave up 4 bases and J gave up 7 bases, with 14 bases separating them. CDR3 size: 14 residues. Germline CDR1 reads LGHDT; CDR2 reads YNNKEL (reference sequence).

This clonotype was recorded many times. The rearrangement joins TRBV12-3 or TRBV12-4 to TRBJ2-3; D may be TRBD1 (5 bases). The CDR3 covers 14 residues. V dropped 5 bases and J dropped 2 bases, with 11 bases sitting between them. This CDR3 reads CASSPRRDTDTQYF. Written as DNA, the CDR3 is TGTGCCAGCAGTCCCCGCAGGGACACAGATACGCAGTATTTT.

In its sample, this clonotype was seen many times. The CDR3: CASSGTGGETQYF. The CDR3 bases are TGTGCCAGTAGCGGGACAGGGGGGGAGACCCAGTACTTC. The V call is TRBV19, the J call TRBJ2-5; the match to TRBD1 covers 11 bases. The germline V gene has CDR1 LNHDA and CDR2 SQIVND (reference sequence). CDR3 size: 13 residues. V was pared by 6 bases and J by 5 bases, with 2 bases of the junction left unmatched. Supplemented by reference TRBV19 and TRBJ2-5, the full variable domain reads DGGITQSPKYLFRKEGQNVTLSCEQNLNHDAMYWYRQDPGQGLRLIYYSQIVNDFQKGDIAEGYSVSREKKESFPLTVTSAQKNPTAFYLCASSGTGGETQYFGPGTRLLVL.

The CDR3 spells CASSQDSHGELFF. The DNA for the CDR3 is TGTGCCAGCAGCCAGGACTCCCACGGGGAGCTGTTTTTT. The V call is TRBV6-2 or TRBV6-3, the J call TRBJ2-2; tentatively, D is TRBD2 (5 bases). The CDR3 is 13 residues long. Trimming removed 6 bases at V and 7 bases at J, with 12 bases between. The V gene's germline CDR1 is MNHEY and CDR2 SVGEGT.

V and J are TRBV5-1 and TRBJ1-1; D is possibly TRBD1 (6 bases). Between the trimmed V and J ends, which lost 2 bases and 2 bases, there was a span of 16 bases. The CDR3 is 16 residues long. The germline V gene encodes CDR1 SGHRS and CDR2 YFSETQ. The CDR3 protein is CASSFTGPQLNTEAFF. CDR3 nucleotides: TGCGCCAGCAGCTTTACAGGGCCCCAACTTAACACTGAAGCTTTCTTT. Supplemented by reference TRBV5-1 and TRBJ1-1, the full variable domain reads KAGVTQTPRYLIKTRGQQVTLSCSPISGHRSVSWYQQTPGQGLQFLFEYFSETQRNKGNFPGRFSGRQFSNSRSEMNVSTLELGDSALYLCASSFTGPQLNTEAFFGQGTRLTVV.

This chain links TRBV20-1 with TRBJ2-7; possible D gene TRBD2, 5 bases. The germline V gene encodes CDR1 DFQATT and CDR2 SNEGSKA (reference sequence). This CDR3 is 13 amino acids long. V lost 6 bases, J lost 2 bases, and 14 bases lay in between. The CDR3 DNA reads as TGCAGTGCCACCGGAGGCGGTGCCTACGAGCAGTACTTC. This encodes CSATGGGAYEQYF.

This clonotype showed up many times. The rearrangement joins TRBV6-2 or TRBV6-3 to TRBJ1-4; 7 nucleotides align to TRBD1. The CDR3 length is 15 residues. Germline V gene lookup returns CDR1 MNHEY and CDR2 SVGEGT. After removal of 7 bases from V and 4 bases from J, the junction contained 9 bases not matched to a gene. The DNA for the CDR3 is TGTGCCAGCACCCTCGGACAGGCGTTTAATGAAAAACTGTTTTTT. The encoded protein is CASTLGQAFNEKLFF.

The CDR3 region has the DNA TGTGCCACCAGCAGAGGGATACAGCTGGTTGAAGCTTTCTTT. Its protein is CATSRGIQLVEAFF. V usage is TRBV15 and J usage is TRBJ1-1; D is undetermined. V was clipped by 1 base and J by 7 bases, with 13 bases between them. From germline, CDR1 is LNHNV and CDR2 YYDKDF (reference sequence). CDR3 length: 14 residues.

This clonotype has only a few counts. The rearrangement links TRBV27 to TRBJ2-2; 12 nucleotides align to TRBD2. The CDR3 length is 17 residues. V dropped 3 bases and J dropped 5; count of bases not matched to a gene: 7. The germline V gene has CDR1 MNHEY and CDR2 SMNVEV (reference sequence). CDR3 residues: CASSLPTSGRKTGELFF. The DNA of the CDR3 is TGTGCCAGCAGTTTGCCAACTAGCGGGAGGAAAACCGGGGAGCTGTTTTTT.

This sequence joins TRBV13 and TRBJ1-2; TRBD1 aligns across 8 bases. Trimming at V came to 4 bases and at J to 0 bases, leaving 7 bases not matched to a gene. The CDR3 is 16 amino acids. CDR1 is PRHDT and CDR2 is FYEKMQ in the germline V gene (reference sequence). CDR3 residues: CASSSGQELANYGYTF. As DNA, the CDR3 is TGTGCCAGCAGCTCGGGACAGGAGTTAGCTAACTATGGCTACACCTTC.

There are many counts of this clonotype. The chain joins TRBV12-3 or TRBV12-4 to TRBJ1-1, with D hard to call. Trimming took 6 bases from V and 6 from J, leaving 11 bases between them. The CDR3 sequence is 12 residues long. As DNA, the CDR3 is TGTGCCAGCAGCCCCTTGACCTCTGAAGCTTTCTTT. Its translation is CASSPLTSEAFF.

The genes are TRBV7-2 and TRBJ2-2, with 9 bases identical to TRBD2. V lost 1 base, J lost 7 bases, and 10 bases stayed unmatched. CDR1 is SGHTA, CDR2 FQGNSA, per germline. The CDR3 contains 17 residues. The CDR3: CASSLEAAGGKSGELFF. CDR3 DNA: TGTGCCAGCAGCTTAGAGGCGGCGGGAGGGAAGAGCGGGGAGCTGTTTTTT.

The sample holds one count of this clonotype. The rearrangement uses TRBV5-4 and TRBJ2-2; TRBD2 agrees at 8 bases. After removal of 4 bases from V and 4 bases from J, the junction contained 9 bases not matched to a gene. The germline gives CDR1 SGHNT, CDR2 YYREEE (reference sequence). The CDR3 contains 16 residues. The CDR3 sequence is CASSPFAGGGTGELFF. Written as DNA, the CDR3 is TGTGCCAGCAGCCCTTTCGCGGGAGGTGGCACCGGGGAGCTGTTTTTT.

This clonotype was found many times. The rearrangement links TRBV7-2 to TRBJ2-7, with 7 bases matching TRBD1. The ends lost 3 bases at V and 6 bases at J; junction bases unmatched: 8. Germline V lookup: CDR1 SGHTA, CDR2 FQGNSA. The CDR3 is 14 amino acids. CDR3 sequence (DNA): TGTGCCAGCAGCTTGAGAGGGGGCGGGCTCGAGCAGTACTTC. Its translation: CASSLRGGGLEQYF.

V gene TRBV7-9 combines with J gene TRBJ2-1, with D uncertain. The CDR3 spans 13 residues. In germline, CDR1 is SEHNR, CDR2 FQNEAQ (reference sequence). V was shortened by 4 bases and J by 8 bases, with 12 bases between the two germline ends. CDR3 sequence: CASSSRMADEQFF. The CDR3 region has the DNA TGTGCCAGCAGCTCGAGAATGGCAGATGAGCAGTTCTTC.

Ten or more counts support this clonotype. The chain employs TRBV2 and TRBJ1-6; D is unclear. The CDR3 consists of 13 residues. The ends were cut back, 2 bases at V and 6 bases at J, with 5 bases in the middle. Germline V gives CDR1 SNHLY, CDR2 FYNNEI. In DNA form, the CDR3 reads TGTGCCAGCAGTGAACAGCCTAATTCACCCCTCCACTTT. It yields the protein CASSEQPNSPLHF.

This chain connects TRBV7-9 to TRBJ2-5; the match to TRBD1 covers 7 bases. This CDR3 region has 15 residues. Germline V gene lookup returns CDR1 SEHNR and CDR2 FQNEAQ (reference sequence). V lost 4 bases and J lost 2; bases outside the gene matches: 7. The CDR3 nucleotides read TGTGCCAGCAGCTCTCTCCGGGACAGTCAAGAGACCCAGTACTTC. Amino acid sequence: CASSSLRDSQETQYF.

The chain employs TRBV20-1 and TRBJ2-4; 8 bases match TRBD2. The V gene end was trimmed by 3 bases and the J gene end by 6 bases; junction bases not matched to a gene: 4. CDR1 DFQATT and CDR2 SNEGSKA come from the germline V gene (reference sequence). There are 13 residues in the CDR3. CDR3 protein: CSASGRAGNIQYF. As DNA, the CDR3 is TGCAGTGCTAGCGGGAGGGCCGGAAACATTCAGTACTTC.

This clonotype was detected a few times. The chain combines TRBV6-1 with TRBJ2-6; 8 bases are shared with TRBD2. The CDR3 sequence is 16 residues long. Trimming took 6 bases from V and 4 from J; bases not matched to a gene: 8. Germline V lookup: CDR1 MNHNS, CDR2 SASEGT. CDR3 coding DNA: TGTGCCAGCAGGTCGGGAGGGCCCTCGGGGGCCAACGTCCTGACTTTC. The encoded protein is CASRSGGPSGANVLTF.

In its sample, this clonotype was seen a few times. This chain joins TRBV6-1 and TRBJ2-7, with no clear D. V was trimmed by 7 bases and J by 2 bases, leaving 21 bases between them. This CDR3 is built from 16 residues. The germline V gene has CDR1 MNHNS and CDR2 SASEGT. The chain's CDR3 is CASTKTTPLRTYEQYF. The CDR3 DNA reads TGTGCCAGCACCAAAACGACCCCCCTCCGGACCTACGAGCAGTACTTC.

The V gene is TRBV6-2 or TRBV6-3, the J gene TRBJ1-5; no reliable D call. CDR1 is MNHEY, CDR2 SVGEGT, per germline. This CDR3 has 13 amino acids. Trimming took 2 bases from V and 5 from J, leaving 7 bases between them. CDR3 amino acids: CASSYGRDQPQHF. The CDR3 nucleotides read TGTGCCAGCAGTTACGGACGGGATCAGCCCCAGCATTTT.

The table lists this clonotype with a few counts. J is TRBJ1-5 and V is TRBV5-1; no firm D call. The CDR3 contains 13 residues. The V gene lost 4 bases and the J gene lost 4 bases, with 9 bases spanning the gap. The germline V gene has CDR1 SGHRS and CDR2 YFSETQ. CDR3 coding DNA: TGCGCCAGCAGCGCCAGTGAGAATCAGCCCCAGCATTTT. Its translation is CASSASENQPQHF.

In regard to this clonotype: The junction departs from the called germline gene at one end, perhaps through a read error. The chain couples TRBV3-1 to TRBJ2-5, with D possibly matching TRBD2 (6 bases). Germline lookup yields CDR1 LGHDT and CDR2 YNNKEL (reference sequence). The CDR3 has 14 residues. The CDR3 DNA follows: TGTGCCAGCAGCCAAGACCCGGTCCGGGAGACCCGGTACTTC. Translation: CASSQDPVRETRYF.